This T cell receptor (beta chain) was profiled in a study of T cells after yellow fever vaccination. The study, taken as a whole, reports: From the bulk population, abundant clonotypes could contaminate and appear within FACS-sorted repertoires.

CDR3 length: 12 amino acids. V lost 4 bases and J lost 9, with 11 bases in between. The germline CDR1 and CDR2 sequences are LGHDT and YNNKEL (reference sequence). TCRdb fed the 5' RACE reads into MiXCR, producing one record per CDR3 protein. The repertoire has roughly 56,000 distinct CDR3 sequences, around 5.4% of them found once; the top ten carry 31%. The sample holds a few counts of this clonotype. The sequence derives from a man between 18 and 35 years old who received the YFV17D yellow fever vaccine. Sample: PBMCs, either bulk or a sorted T-cell subset (CD4+, CD8+, memory, or dextramer-sorted; not recorded which), taken on the day of the yellow fever booster vaccination. The chain links TRBV3-1 to TRBJ2-3, with D hard to call. CDR3: CASSPSGETQYF. In nucleotides, the CDR3 is TGTGCCAGCAGCCCCTCAGGTGAGACGCAGTATTTT.